This entry lists 18 T cell receptor beta chains sequenced from one sample in a study of T cells after yellow fever vaccination. TCRdb reprocessed the 5' RACE reads via MiXCR and lists one record per CDR3 protein. The profile shows about 74,000 distinct CDR3 sequences, more than 5.5% of them singletons. The input for sequencing was CD8+ T cells sorted from PBMCs, taken 4 to 6 days after the first yellow fever vaccination. The origin of the receptors is a man aged 18 to 30 who received the YFV17D yellow fever vaccine.

This clonotype was counted ten times or more. The chain has TRBV20-1 and TRBJ2-7, with 9 bases that match TRBD2. The CDR3 is 14 residues long. V shed 6 bases and J 5 bases; nucleotides not matched to a gene: 11. The germline V gene has CDR1 DFQATT and CDR2 SNEGSKA (reference sequence). In DNA, the CDR3 is TGCAGTGCCAAAGCGGGGGGAGGGGCCCACGAGCAGTACGTC. It yields the protein CSAKAGGGAHEQYV.

The chain recombines TRBV2 with TRBJ2-2; no clear D. V lost 7 bases and J lost 4, with 4 bases in between. Germline CDR1 is SNHLY and CDR2 is FYNNEI. This CDR3 is built from 11 residues. This chain's CDR3 is CASTGTGELFF. CDR3 DNA sequence: TGTGCCAGCACGGGCACCGGGGAGCTGTTTTTT.

V gene TRBV5-6 combines with J gene TRBJ2-7; D might be TRBD1 (5 bases). The CDR3 covers 16 residues. V lost 3 bases, J lost 0 bases, and 16 bases lay in between. In germline, CDR1 is SGHDT, CDR2 YYEEEE. CDR3 region: CASSSETAGFSYEQYV. The CDR3 nucleotides read TGTGCCAGCAGCTCGGAGACAGCCGGATTCTCCTACGAGCAGTACGTC.

The V and J genes are TRBV25-1 and TRBJ2-1, with D perhaps TRBD1 or TRBD2 (5 bases each). V lost 1 base to trimming and J lost 1 base, with 8 bases between them. CDR3 length: 15 amino acids. Germline values: CDR1 MGHDK, CDR2 SYGVNS. The CDR3 DNA follows: TGTGCCAGCAGTGAATCGGGGCAGTCCTACAATGAGCAGTTCTTC. As protein: CASSESGQSYNEQFF.

In this sample, this clonotype turned up a few times. The rearrangement joins TRBV21-1 to TRBJ2-6; the table assigns TRBD2, which was not confirmed against the DNA. TRBV21-1 is annotated as a pseudogene. CDR3 length: 14 residues. The CDR3 is CASGRISGANVLTF. DNA for the CDR3: TGTGCCAGCGGGAGGATCTCTGGGGCCAACGTCCTGACTTTC.

This chain joins TRBV18 and TRBJ2-2, with D unclear. V lost 3 bases and J lost 0, with 8 bases in between. Germline V gene data show CDR1 as KGHSH and CDR2 as LQKENI. The CDR3 is 15 residues long. CDR3 loop: CASSPTLANTGELFF. The CDR3 bases are TGTGCCAGCTCACCCACCCTCGCGAACACCGGGGAGCTGTTTTTT.

The chain couples TRBV6-1 to TRBJ2-5; TRBD2 is a possible D gene (5 bases). V was trimmed by 7 bases and J by 1 base, leaving 10 bases between them. CDR3 length: 13 residues. Germline lookup yields CDR1 MNHNS and CDR2 SASEGT. The CDR3 bases are TGTGCCAGCACGGGGTCCCCCCAAGAGACCCAGTACTTC. Its protein is CASTGSPQETQYF.

A few counts support this clonotype. This chain connects TRBV5-1 to TRBJ2-1; 7 nucleotides match TRBD1. The V gene end was trimmed by 4 bases and the J gene end by 8 bases; junction bases not matched to a gene: 3. CDR3 length: 12 amino acids. Looked up from germline, CDR1 is SGHRS and CDR2 is YFSETQ. The CDR3 loop is CASSGDSYEQFF. The DNA for the CDR3 is TGCGCCAGCAGCGGGGACAGCTATGAGCAGTTCTTC. Looking up the rest from reference TRBV5-1 and TRBJ2-1 gives the full variable domain: KAGVTQTPRYLIKTRGQQVTLSCSPISGHRSVSWYQQTPGQGLQFLFEYFSETQRNKGNFPGRFSGRQFSNSRSEMNVSTLELGDSALYLCASSGDSYEQFFGPGTRLTVL.

This clonotype was observed a handful of times. The chain combines TRBV7-9 with TRBJ2-7; D is possibly TRBD1 (5 bases). Germline CDR1 is SEHNR and CDR2 is FQNEAQ (reference sequence). V lost 8 bases to trimming and J lost 4 bases, with 15 bases between them. CDR3 size: 13 residues. CDR3 loop: CASYPLQGYEQYF. In DNA, the CDR3 is TGTGCCAGCTACCCTCTCCAGGGTTACGAGCAGTACTTC.

This clonotype appeared many times. J is TRBJ2-5 and V is TRBV29-1; TRBD2 matches 8 bases. This CDR3 contains 13 residues. Trimming at V came to 5 bases and at J to 3 bases, leaving 5 bases not matched to a gene. Germline V gives CDR1 SQVTM, CDR2 ANQGSEA. DNA for the CDR3: TGCAGCGTTCGCACGGGACTAGAAGAGACCCAGTACTTC. It yields the protein CSVRTGLEETQYF.

This clonotype came up a few times. The chain has TRBV10-3 and TRBJ1-1; 7 bases are a match to TRBD1. CDR1 is ENHRY, CDR2 SYGVKD, per germline. V shed 2 bases and J 4 bases; nucleotides not matched to a gene: 4. The CDR3 runs to 14 residues. The CDR3 DNA reads as TGTGCCATCAGTGAGGCAGGGGGGGGCACTGAAGCTTTCTTT. Encoded protein: CAISEAGGGTEAFF.

This clonotype occurred many times. The chain employs TRBV11-2 and TRBJ2-1, with TRBD2 matching over 9 bases. This CDR3 has 16 residues. CDR1 SGHAT and CDR2 FQNNGV come from the germline V gene. With 3 bases clipped from V and 4 bases from J, the junction kept 7 bases outside the gene matches. This CDR3 is CASSFHSGGYYNEQFF. The CDR3 nucleotides are TGTGCCAGCAGCTTCCATAGCGGGGGATATTACAATGAGCAGTTCTTC.

This clonotype was observed at least ten times. The CDR3 region has the DNA TGTGCCTGGAGCCCGCCCGGCGGGGGGATATACAATGAGCAGTTCTTC. Translation: CAWSPPGGGIYNEQFF. The V call is TRBV30, the J call TRBJ2-1, with TRBD2 matching over 8 bases. Looked up from germline, CDR1 is GTSNPN and CDR2 is SVGIG (reference sequence). V lost 3 bases to trimming and J lost 4 bases; unmatched junction nucleotides: 11. This CDR3 is 16 amino acids long.

The CDR3 DNA reads as TGTGCCAGCAGACATACAGGGACCGAGCAGTACGTC. Protein product: CASRHTGTEQYV. The chain has TRBV6-5 and TRBJ2-7, with a tentative D call TRBD1 (6 bases). The CDR3 runs 12 residues. Trimming cost V 6 bases and J 6 bases, with 12 bases left between them. CDR1 and CDR2 from the germline V gene are MNHEY and SVGAGI.

The chain recombines TRBV5-1 with TRBJ2-3; D gene uncertain. The CDR3 runs to 14 residues. The V and J ends lost 2 bases and 2 bases respectively, with 9 bases between them. Germline CDR1 SGHRS, CDR2 YFSETQ. CDR3 loop: CASSFDRTTDTQYF. The CDR3 bases are TGCGCCAGCAGCTTTGACCGAACCACAGATACGCAGTATTTT.

The V and J genes are TRBV4-1 and TRBJ2-2, with D unclear. V lost 3 bases, J lost 1 base, and 9 bases lay in between. The CDR3 is made up of 15 amino acids. Germline CDR1 and CDR2: MGHRA and YSYEKL. In nucleotides, the CDR3 is TGCGCCAGCAGCCATGGCCTTAAGAACACCGGGGAGCTGTTTTTT. It specifies CASSHGLKNTGELFF.

This clonotype was seen ten or more times. The CDR3 region has the DNA TGTGCCAGCAGCTTAGATGTTGCCCCGTACTACGAGCAGTACTTC. Its translation is CASSLDVAPYYEQYF. The V and J genes are TRBV11-3 and TRBJ2-7, with unresolved D. The V gene's germline CDR1 is SGHNT and CDR2 YENEEA. Trimming removed 0 bases from V and 3 bases from J, with 12 bases in between. The CDR3 covers 15 residues.

CDR3 DNA sequence: TGTGCCAGTAGTACCCGGAGTAGTGAGCCCCAGCATTTT. Protein product: CASSTRSSEPQHF. The chain uses TRBV19 and TRBJ1-5; D call uncertain. The CDR3 extends over 13 amino acids. Germline CDR1 is LNHDA and CDR2 is SQIVND (reference sequence). V shed 4 bases and J shed 8 bases, with 12 bases lying between them.